The 18 T cell receptor beta chains given below trace back to one sample, sequenced in a study of read filtering for tumor transcriptome and immune sequencing. Molecular barcoded adaptors covering alpha/delta and beta/gamma chains were used on approximately 440 ng RNA. TCRdb fed the reads into MiXCR, producing one record per CDR3 protein. The table includes 30,000 to 40,000 distinct CDR3 sequences, about an eighth detected once. Material: a population of CD138-negative cells sorted from bone marrow. Source of these receptors: a donor at least 40 years old with multiple myeloma.

This clonotype showed up many times. The V and J genes are TRBV20-1 and TRBJ2-3, with 7 positions matching TRBD2. The CDR3 has 15 residues. The germline V gene encodes CDR1 DFQATT and CDR2 SNEGSKA (reference sequence). Trimming took 5 bases from V and 6 from J; bases not matched to a gene: 14. The CDR3 region is CSAGDPGGGGDTQYF. CDR3 DNA: TGCAGTGCTGGGGACCCTGGGGGGGGAGGGGATACGCAGTATTTT.

Many counts were recorded for this clonotype. The rearrangement joins TRBV12-3 or TRBV12-4 to TRBJ2-2; no firm D call. V lost 5 bases and J lost 7, with 11 bases in between. This CDR3 has 13 residues. The DNA of the CDR3 is TGTGCCAGCAGTCTTCGATGGGGCGGGGAGCTGTTTTTT. Translation gives CASSLRWGGELFF.

The table lists this clonotype with many counts. The V call is TRBV6-1, the J call TRBJ2-2; weak D call: TRBD2 (7 bases). CDR1 and CDR2 (germline): MNHNS, SASEGT. This CDR3 has 16 residues. The germline V and J ends were trimmed by 0 bases and 6 bases, with 14 bases remaining between them. The CDR3 DNA reads TGTGCCAGCAGTGAAGCGGGGGGGCCGGCAGCCGGGGAGCTGTTTTTT. Its translation: CASSEAGGPAAGELFF.

This clonotype was found many times. The chain joins TRBV28 to TRBJ2-3, with D possibly being TRBD2 (8 bases). Trimming removed 6 bases at V and 6 bases at J, with 13 bases between. This CDR3 spans 13 amino acids. The germline V gene has CDR1 MDHEN and CDR2 SYDVKM. The CDR3 sequence is CASRDRTSDTQYF. In DNA, the CDR3 is TGTGCCAGCAGGGACAGGACTAGCGATACGCAGTATTTT.

There are many counts of this clonotype. The chain links TRBV7-2 to TRBJ2-5; 9 bases fit TRBD2. CDR1 is SGHTA, CDR2 FQGNSA, per germline. V was clipped by 2 bases and J by 1 base; unmatched bases: 5. The length of the CDR3 is 16 residues. CDR3 sequence reads: CASSLRISGGQETQYF. The DNA for the CDR3 is TGTGCCAGCAGCTTAAGGATTAGCGGGGGCCAAGAGACCCAGTACTTC. Combining the CDR3 with reference TRBV7-2 and TRBJ2-5 gives the whole variable domain GAGVSQSPSNKVTEKGKDVELRCDPISGHTALYWYRQSLGQGLEFLIYFQGNSAPDKSGLPSDRFSAERTGGSVSTLTIQRTQQEDSAVYLCASSLRISGGQETQYFGPGTRLLVL.

In this sample, this clonotype turned up many times. This chain connects TRBV2 to TRBJ2-2; weak D call: TRBD1 (5 bases). The CDR3 runs 18 residues. Germline CDR1 reads SNHLY; CDR2 reads FYNNEI. Deletions cut 4 bases from V and 4 bases from J, with 22 bases between. The CDR3 coding sequence is TGTGCCAGCAGTGCCAAGGTCGGACACGAGAGTAGCACCGGGGAGCTGTTTTTT. It translates to CASSAKVGHESSTGELFF.

This clonotype was found a few times. J is TRBJ1-1 and V is TRBV28, with a tentative D call TRBD1 (6 bases). Looked up from germline, CDR1 is MDHEN and CDR2 is SYDVKM. This CDR3 spans 14 amino acids. Trimming took 7 bases from V and 4 from J, leaving 16 bases between them. CDR3 region: CASNLRGRGTEAFF. The CDR3 DNA is TGTGCCAGCAACTTAAGGGGCAGGGGCACTGAAGCTTTCTTT.

This clonotype was picked up a small number of times. A much larger clone lies one base from this, so it may be a read error. This chain uses TRBV7-9 with TRBJ1-1; D unclear. This CDR3 spans 14 amino acids. Per the germline V gene, CDR1 is SEHNR and CDR2 is FQNEAQ (reference sequence). The CDR3 region is CASSQGREDTGAFF. CDR3 in DNA: TGTGCCAGCAGCCAAGGAAGGGAAGACACTGGAGCTTTCTTT.

This clonotype was seen many times. The chain uses TRBV6-6 and TRBJ2-3; 11 nucleotides line up with TRBD2. V lost 6 bases to trimming and J lost 6 bases; unmatched junction nucleotides: 11. Germline values: CDR1 MNHNY, CDR2 SVGAGI (reference sequence). CDR3 length: 16 residues. The CDR3 loop reads CASSPPVAGGRDTQYF. In DNA form, the CDR3 reads TGTGCCAGCAGCCCACCGGTAGCGGGGGGGCGGGATACGCAGTATTTT.

Ten or more counts support this clonotype. The chain is built from TRBV27 and TRBJ2-3, with a possible D match to TRBD2 (6 bases). CDR1 and CDR2 from the germline V gene are MNHEY and SMNVEV (reference sequence). The CDR3 consists of 18 residues. The V end was cut by 5 bases, the J end by 3 bases, with 24 bases between. The CDR3 nucleotides are TGTGCCAGCAGTCCCTCAACTAGCTCGACGAAGCTGACAGATACGCAGTATTTT. Amino acids: CASSPSTSSTKLTDTQYF.

This clonotype was counted many times. V gene TRBV7-9 combines with J gene TRBJ2-7, with D perhaps matching TRBD1 (6 bases). CDR1 is SEHNR and CDR2 is FQNEAQ in the germline V gene (reference sequence). With 5 bases removed from V and 4 bases from J, the gap between germline ends came to 12 bases. The CDR3 extends over 13 amino acids. The CDR3 sequence: CASSHQGPYEQYF. The CDR3 region has the DNA TGTGCCAGCAGCCACCAGGGGCCATACGAGCAGTACTTC. The full variable domain, in which reference TRBV7-9 and TRBJ2-7 provide the parts outside the CDR3, is DTGVSQNPRHKITKRGQNVTFRCDPISEHNRLYWYRQTLGQGPEFLTYFQNEAQLEKSRLLSDRFSAERPKGSFSTLEIQRTEQGDSAMYLCASSHQGPYEQYFGPGTRLTVT.

Regarding this clonotype: Possible read error: a much larger clone is one base away. The chain is built from TRBV6-1 and TRBJ1-5; D is uncertain. Germline V gives CDR1 MNHNS, CDR2 SASEGT. The CDR3 is 13 amino acids. The CDR3 region is CASSESDGQPQRF. DNA of the CDR3: TGTGCCAGCAGTGAATCGGATGGTCAGCCCCAGCGTTTT.

In its sample, this clonotype was seen many times. This chain joins TRBV20-1 and TRBJ2-1; D gene unclear. The CDR3 consists of 8 residues. Germline loops: CDR1 DFQATT, CDR2 SNEGSKA (reference sequence). Trimming cost V 6 bases and J 13 bases, with 7 bases left between them. CDR3 nucleotides: TGCAGTGCCTGGCCACAGTTCTTC. Its translation: CSAWPQFF.

To note about this clonotype: With a much larger clone just one base away, this may be a read error. This rearrangement joins TRBV6-2 or TRBV6-3 to TRBJ2-6, with 8 bases identical to TRBD1. The CDR3 contains 16 residues. V dropped 5 bases and J dropped 0; count of bases not matched to a gene: 3. Germline assignment: CDR1 MNHEY and CDR2 SVGEGT. The CDR3 nucleotides read TGTGCCAGCAGTGACAGGGGATCCTCTGGGGCCAACGTCCTGACTTTC. Its protein is CASSDRGSSGANVLTF.

This clonotype was seen at least ten times. The chain joins TRBV25-1 to TRBJ1-2; D uncertain. The CDR3 is 14 residues long. Trimming left V 1 base short and J 2 bases short, with 8 bases between. Germline V lookup: CDR1 MGHDK, CDR2 SYGVNS. CDR3 nucleotides: TGTGCCAGCAGTGAATCTGAACGGAACTATGGCTACACCTTC. It translates to CASSESERNYGYTF.

This clonotype was observed many times. The chain couples TRBV19 to TRBJ2-1; 10 bases align to TRBD1. Germline V gives CDR1 LNHDA, CDR2 SQIVND (reference sequence). V was pared by 8 bases and J by 3 bases, with 7 bases of the junction left unmatched. The CDR3 extends over 15 amino acids. The CDR3 sequence is CASARDRGLYNEQFF. CDR3 coding DNA: TGTGCCAGTGCCCGGGACAGGGGCCTCTACAATGAGCAGTTCTTC.

The chain joins TRBV7-9 to TRBJ2-1; D is uncertain. V lost 5 bases and J lost 7, with 6 bases in between. The CDR3 extends over 11 amino acids. Germline V gives CDR1 SEHNR, CDR2 FQNEAQ (reference sequence). CDR3 sequence: CASSPANEQFF. In nucleotides, the CDR3 is TGTGCCAGCAGCCCCGCAAATGAGCAGTTCTTC.

Concerning this clonotype itself: This may be a read error: a much more frequent sequence differs by one nucleotide. This sequence joins TRBV10-3 and TRBJ2-1; no reliable D call. The CDR3 totals 13 residues. Trimming shortened V by 7 bases and J by 6 bases, and 13 bases separated the two germline ends. Germline lookup yields CDR1 ENHRY and CDR2 SYGVKD. The CDR3 reads CAITRDILNEQFF. CDR3 bases: TGTGCCATCACGAGAGACATACTCAATGAGCAGTTCTTC.